These T cell receptor beta chains were read from a single sample in a study of beta chain features in type 1 diabetes. Profiled with immunoSEQ multiplex PCR; TCRdb holds only in-frame clones, not every one. The sample includes hundreds of thousands of clones, over 12% of them seen just once. The sample comprised naive CD4+ T cells from blood. These receptors all come from a man younger than 35 with type 1 diabetes. Both conserved end residues are part of each CDR3. The D gene is left open where the match is weak. The size field is filled for only some rows; it gives once, few, many or a size class.

clone_size j_call v_call d_call cdr3_aa cdr3_nt
. TRBJ2-1 TRBV14 TRBD2 CASSPGATSGRLNEQFF TGTGCCAGCAGCCCCGGGGCGACTAGCGGGAGGCTCAATGAGCAGTTCTTC
few TRBJ2-1 TRBV25-1 . CASSEPVLDEQFF TGTGCCAGCAGTGAACCGGTGTTGGATGAGCAGTTCTTC
. TRBJ2-2 TRBV7-3 . CASSPPAGPNTGELFF TGTGCCAGCAGTCCCCCTGCAGGTCCGAACACCGGGGAGCTGTTTTTT
. TRBJ2-7 TRBV7-2 . CASSLRSQGSYEQYF TGTGCCAGCAGCCTCCGCTCGCAGGGTTCCTACGAGCAGTACTTC
few TRBJ2-6 TRBV29-1 . CSASDTAGANVLTF TGCAGCGCCTCAGACACAGCCGGGGCCAACGTCCTGACTTTC
few TRBJ2-3 TRBV7-9 . CASSLGGPRDTQYF TGTGCCAGCAGCTTAGGAGGGCCTCGGGATACGCAGTATTTT
. TRBJ1-1 TRBV30 . CAWSGVPNTEAFF TGTGCCTGGAGTGGGGTCCCGAACACTGAAGCTTTCTTT
. TRBJ1-2 TRBV14 . CASSHYLGAFYGYTF TGTGCCAGCAGCCACTACCTGGGTGCCTTCTATGGCTACACCTTC
. TRBJ2-3 TRBV19 . CASSRGHVGDTQYF TGTGCCAGTAGTAGGGGGCATGTTGGAGATACGCAGTATTTT
. TRBJ2-5 TRBV30 . CAWSVGQGRKTQYF TGTGCCTGGAGTGTAGGCCAGGGAAGAAAGACCCAGTACTTC
. TRBJ2-6 TRBV5-4 . CASSPGYSSGANVLTF TGTGCCAGCAGCCCAGGGTACAGCTCTGGGGCCAACGTCCTGACTTTC
few TRBJ1-1 TRBV30 . CAWGANTEAFF TGTGCCTGGGGGGCGAACACTGAAGCTTTCTTT
. TRBJ1-2 TRBV7-2 TRBD1 CASSLRDRDGYTF TGTGCCAGCAGCCTCCGGGACAGGGATGGCTACACCTTC
. TRBJ2-3 TRBV10-3 . CAISESGASTDTQYF TGTGCCATCAGTGAGTCGGGAGCGAGCACAGATACGCAGTATTTT
few TRBJ1-1 TRBV7-9 . CASSLAGGGNTEAFF TGTGCCAGCAGCTTAGCGGGGGGAGGGAACACTGAAGCTTTCTTT
few TRBJ2-7 TRBV5-1 TRBD1 CASSKGQGLYEQYF TGCGCCAGCAGCAAGGGACAGGGACTCTACGAGCAGTACTTC
few TRBJ2-7 TRBV7-2 . CASSLAPGVLTYEQYF TGTGCCAGCAGCTTAGCGCCGGGGGTCCTAACCTACGAGCAGTACTTC
. TRBJ2-5 TRBV25-1 . CASSLPGGLQETQYF TGTGCCAGCAGTCTTCCCGGGGGACTCCAAGAGACCCAGTACTTC
few TRBJ1-1 TRBV4-1 TRBD1 CASSRPQGDTEAFF TGCGCCAGCAGCCGCCCACAGGGGGACACTGAAGCTTTCTTT
few TRBJ2-7 TRBV30 . CAWRKTGRTYEQYF TGTGCCTGGAGAAAAACAGGCCGCACCTACGAGCAGTACTTC
. TRBJ2-6 TRBV27 TRBD1 CASSSGQGKDGANVLTF TGTGCCAGCAGTTCAGGACAGGGTAAGGATGGGGCCAACGTCCTGACTTTC
few TRBJ1-1 TRBV29-1 . CSGGENTEAFF TGCAGCGGGGGAGAGAACACTGAAGCTTTCTTT
few TRBJ1-2 TRBV28 TRBD1 CASSLRDRGDYGYTF TGTGCCAGCAGCCTCCGGGACAGGGGTGACTATGGCTACACCTTC
few TRBJ2-2 TRBV19 TRBD1 CASSTRTGDTGELFF TGTGCCAGTAGTACCCGGACAGGGGACACCGGGGAGCTGTTTTTT
. TRBJ2-5 TRBV27 TRBD2 CASIRLAGGPQETQYF TGTGCCAGCATCAGGCTAGCGGGGGGTCCGCAAGAGACCCAGTACTTC
few TRBJ2-5 TRBV7-7 TRBD2 CASSIRAGTQETQYF TGTGCTAGCAGCATCCGAGCGGGGACCCAAGAGACCCAGTACTTC
. TRBJ2-7 TRBV18 . CASSIGQTATYEQYF TGTGCCAGCTCGATTGGACAGACCGCGACCTACGAGCAGTACTTC
. TRBJ2-3 TRBV29-1 . CSAGRILTDTQYF TGCAGCGCCGGACGGATACTCACAGATACGCAGTATTTT